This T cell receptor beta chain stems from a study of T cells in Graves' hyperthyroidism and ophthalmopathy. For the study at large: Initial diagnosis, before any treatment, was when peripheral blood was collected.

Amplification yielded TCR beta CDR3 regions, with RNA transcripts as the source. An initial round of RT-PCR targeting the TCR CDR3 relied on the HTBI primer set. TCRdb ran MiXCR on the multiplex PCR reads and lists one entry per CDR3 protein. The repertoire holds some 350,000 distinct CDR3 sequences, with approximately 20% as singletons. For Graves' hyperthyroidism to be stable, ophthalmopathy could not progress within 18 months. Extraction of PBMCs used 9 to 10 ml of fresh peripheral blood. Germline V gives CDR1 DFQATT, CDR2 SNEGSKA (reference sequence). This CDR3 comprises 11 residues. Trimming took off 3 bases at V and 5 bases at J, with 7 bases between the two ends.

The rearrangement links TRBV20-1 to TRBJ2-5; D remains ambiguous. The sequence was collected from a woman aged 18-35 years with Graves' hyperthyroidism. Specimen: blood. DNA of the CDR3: TGCAGTGCTAGCAACCCGGAGACCCAGTACTTC. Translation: CSASNPETQYF.